The T cell receptor (beta chain) under discussion was sequenced for a study of cytomegalovirus exposure and HLA in healthy donors. The CDR3 runs to 14 residues. Trimming took 3 bases from V and 5 from J, leaving 14 bases between them. Per germline, CDR1 KGHSH and CDR2 LQKENI. This clone is a singleton in its sample. Its antigen is as yet unknown. Measured with immunoSEQ multiplex PCR; TCRdb has only the in-frame clones, and not every one. The profile shows about 220,000 clones, about 90% of them singletons. Notes on the study in general: There were 150 to 200 TCR beta chains listed as cytomegalovirus-associated. While the bulk of TCR sequences proved rare, some public TCRs turned up in many donors. According to reports, the classifier identified cytomegalovirus status with high specificity and sensitivity. Researchers reported that a few CMV-associated chains were confirmed in vitro as CMV antigen-specific.

The material sequenced was PBMCs. The J gene is TRBJ2-7, the V gene TRBV18; TRBD2 might be the D (6 bases). The sequence was collected from a young woman in good health and CMV-seronegative. CDR3 loop: CASSPVEGGHEQYF. The CDR3 DNA reads TGTGCCAGCTCACCCGTTGAGGGAGGCCACGAGCAGTACTTC.